The 23 T cell receptor beta chains listed next were all sequenced from one sample in a study of blood T cell repertoires in COVID-19. Here immunoSEQ multiplex PCR was the method, and the copy in TCRdb shows in-frame clones only, minus some. The top ten clones hold roughly 30% of a sample with roughly 200,000 clones, over 80% of them seen once. Sequenced: peripheral blood. Receptors were obtained from a man aged 40-49 years with acute or convalescent COVID-19.

The chain combines TRBV11-2 with TRBJ2-1; 8 nucleotides agree with TRBD1. Germline V lookup: CDR1 SGHAT, CDR2 FQNNGV. The CDR3 loop spans 19 amino acids. The V gene end was trimmed by 5 bases and the J gene end by 3 bases; junction bases not matched to a gene: 18. The CDR3 sequence: CASSLDDRGSWYSYNEQFF. In DNA form, the CDR3 reads TGTGCCAGCAGCCTCGATGACAGGGGAAGTTGGTATAGCTACAATGAGCAGTTCTTC.

V usage is TRBV7-6 and J usage is TRBJ2-1; D is ambiguous. Trimming removed 4 bases at V and 5 bases at J, with 9 bases between. From germline, CDR1 is SGHVS and CDR2 FNYEAQ. CDR3 size: 13 residues. CDR3 sequence reads: CASSSLRHNEQFF. The CDR3 DNA sequence: TGTGCCAGCAGCTCCTTGCGGCACAATGAGCAGTTCTTC.

The V call is TRBV28, the J call TRBJ1-2; 8 nucleotides agree with TRBD1. This CDR3 has 12 residues. CDR1 MDHEN and CDR2 SYDVKM come from the germline V gene. V gave up 8 bases and J gave up 4 bases; unmatched junction bases: 3. This chain's CDR3 is CASGQGRYGYTF. As DNA, the CDR3 is TGTGCCAGCGGACAGGGCCGCTATGGCTACACCTTC.

The chain carries TRBV5-1 and TRBJ2-3; no definite D call. The germline V gene has CDR1 SGHRS and CDR2 YFSETQ. Deletions cut 2 bases from V and 0 bases from J, with 13 bases between. This CDR3 spans 16 amino acids. CDR3 residues: CASSFSTGWSTDTQYF. The CDR3 DNA is TGCGCCAGCAGCTTTTCTACCGGGTGGAGCACAGATACGCAGTATTTT. The full variable domain, in which reference TRBV5-1 and TRBJ2-3 provide the parts outside the CDR3, is KAGVTQTPRYLIKTRGQQVTLSCSPISGHRSVSWYQQTPGQGLQFLFEYFSETQRNKGNFPGRFSGRQFSNSRSEMNVSTLELGDSALYLCASSFSTGWSTDTQYFGPGTRLTVL.

V and J are TRBV7-2 and TRBJ2-3; tentative D call: TRBD1 (5 bases). The V gene lost 5 bases and the J gene lost 4 bases, with 10 bases spanning the gap. The CDR3 covers 13 residues. The germline CDR1 and CDR2 sequences are SGHTA and FQGNSA. Here the CDR3 DNA reads TGTGCCAGCAGCCCCCAAGGGGCAGATACGCAGTATTTT. Residues: CASSPQGADTQYF.

The V gene is TRBV30, the J gene TRBJ2-2, with D possibly matching TRBD2 (6 bases). The germline CDR1 and CDR2 sequences are GTSNPN and SVGIG (reference sequence). V was cut by 2 bases and J by 5 bases, with 15 bases left in between. This CDR3 has 15 residues. This CDR3 is CAWSLGLAYTGELFF. The CDR3, as DNA: TGTGCCTGGAGTTTAGGGCTAGCGTATACCGGGGAGCTGTTTTTT.

The rearrangement joins TRBV3-1 (or the pseudogene TRBV3-2) to TRBJ2-2, with TRBD2 as a possible D gene (5 bases). The CDR3 consists of 15 residues. Germline V gives CDR1 LGHDT, CDR2 YNNKEL (reference sequence). The V gene lost 1 base and the J gene lost 4 bases, with 10 bases spanning the gap. CDR3 loop: CASSQGLAATGELFF. In DNA, the CDR3 is TGTGCCAGCAGCCAAGGCCTAGCAGCCACCGGGGAGCTGTTTTTT.

This clone was counted once. The chain combines TRBV29-1 with TRBJ1-2, with D possibly matching TRBD1 (6 bases). Germline lookup yields CDR1 SQVTM and CDR2 ANQGSEA. This CDR3 region has 14 residues. Trimming cost V 3 bases and J 5 bases, with 16 bases left between them. CDR3 residues: CSVEGVQGKYGYTF. The DNA for the CDR3 is TGCAGCGTTGAGGGGGTACAGGGCAAATATGGCTACACCTTC.

The chain is built from TRBV27 and TRBJ2-1; 10 nucleotides line up with TRBD1. After removal of 3 bases from V and 7 bases from J, the junction contained 6 bases not matched to a gene. The germline gives CDR1 MNHEY, CDR2 SMNVEV (reference sequence). The CDR3 spans 15 residues. Here the CDR3 DNA reads TGTGCCAGCAGTTTTTCCGGGACAGGGGCAAATGAGCAGTTCTTC. Translation: CASSFSGTGANEQFF.

This clone was observed a single time. The chain employs TRBV4-2 and TRBJ2-3, with TRBD2 identical over 10 bases. The junction had 8 bases not matched to a gene; V was cut back by 0 bases and J by 2 bases. Germline V lookup: CDR1 LGHNA, CDR2 YNFKEQ. The CDR3 totals 18 residues. The CDR3 spells CASSQDRGSGRLTDTQYF. The CDR3 DNA reads TGTGCCAGCAGCCAAGATAGGGGTAGCGGGAGGCTCACAGATACGCAGTATTTT.

The V gene is TRBV19, the J gene TRBJ1-5; the D gene is possibly TRBD1 (5 bases). Germline values: CDR1 LNHDA, CDR2 SQIVND (reference sequence). V lost 3 bases and J 5 bases, leaving 17 bases between the germline ends. The CDR3 spans 16 residues. Here the CDR3 reads CASSILTGRVHQPQHF. The CDR3 coding sequence is TGTGCCAGTAGTATCTTAACGGGCAGGGTTCATCAGCCCCAGCATTTT.

The chain carries TRBV6-2 or TRBV6-3 and TRBJ2-5, with 7 bases fitting TRBD1. The junction had 11 bases not matched to a gene; V was cut back by 5 bases and J by 2 bases. The germline V gene has CDR1 MNHEY and CDR2 SVGEGT. CDR3 length: 16 residues. CDR3 region: CASSNTGAEFQETQYF. In nucleotides, the CDR3 is TGTGCCAGCAGTAACACAGGGGCCGAATTTCAAGAGACCCAGTACTTC.

This clone was seen only a few times. This chain joins TRBV27 and TRBJ1-5; D uncertain. In germline, CDR1 is MNHEY, CDR2 SMNVEV (reference sequence). The V gene lost 4 bases and the J gene lost 5 bases, with 9 bases spanning the gap. The CDR3 is 13 amino acids. The CDR3 region has the DNA TGTGCCAGCAGTTCCTACTCCGATCAGCCCCAGCATTTT. Protein: CASSSYSDQPQHF.

The chain is built from TRBV18 and TRBJ1-2; D uncertain. V lost 6 bases, J lost 1 base, and 15 bases lay in between. The germline CDR1 and CDR2 sequences are KGHSH and LQKENI. This CDR3 has 15 residues. CDR3 bases: TGTGCCAGCTCGCCAGCAGCCGGCGGTAACTATGGCTACACCTTC. Translated, it gives CASSPAAGGNYGYTF.

This chain links TRBV5-1 with TRBJ2-1; 10 positions agree with TRBD1. Looked up from germline, CDR1 is SGHRS and CDR2 is YFSETQ. With V trimmed by 4 bases and J by 10 bases, 11 bases remained unmatched. The length of the CDR3 is 15 residues. CDR3 residues: CASSRGGQGRSEQFF. The DNA of the CDR3 is TGCGCCAGCAGCCGAGGGGGACAGGGGAGGAGCGAGCAGTTCTTC.

The CDR3 loop is CASSPREGSSPEAFF. CDR3 in DNA: TGCGCCAGCAGCCCCCGGGAGGGATCCTCCCCTGAAGCTTTCTTT. The chain links TRBV5-1 to TRBJ1-1; D not resolved. CDR1 SGHRS and CDR2 YFSETQ come from the germline V gene. Trimming removed 4 bases at V and 6 bases at J, with 19 bases between. The CDR3 is made up of 15 amino acids.

Here the CDR3 reads CASSHPGGANYGYTF. The CDR3 DNA reads TGCGCCAGCAGTCACCCGGGAGGGGCAAACTATGGCTACACCTTC. The rearrangement links TRBV23-1 to TRBJ1-2, with a tentative D call TRBD1 (5 bases). TRBV23-1 is assigned to the ORF class and has an uncertain function. Trimming removed 3 bases at V and 2 bases at J, with 13 bases between. The CDR3 sequence is 15 residues long.

The chain links TRBV10-2 to TRBJ1-2; TRBD1 might be the D (6 bases). In germline, CDR1 is WSHSY, CDR2 SAAADI. Trimming shortened V by 3 bases and J by 5 bases, and 22 bases separated the two germline ends. This CDR3 is 17 amino acids long. In DNA, the CDR3 is TGCGCCAGCAGTGATCCTGCCCCCTTTGCCCAGGGGTATGGCTACACCTTC. Translation gives CASSDPAPFAQGYGYTF.

This chain uses TRBV12-5 with TRBJ1-2, with no clear D. The CDR3 is 17 amino acids. Germline V lookup: CDR1 LGHNT, CDR2 FRNRAP. V was cut by 5 bases and J by 5 bases, with 24 bases left in between. The CDR3 bases are TGTGCTAGTGGTCAATTGCGCAAGGAGGGCCCTGGGTATGGCTACACCTTC. Its protein product is CASGQLRKEGPGYGYTF.

This clone has only a few counts. This chain connects TRBV12-5 to TRBJ2-3, with a weak D call TRBD2 (5 bases). The V gene lost 7 bases and the J gene lost 2 bases, with 13 bases spanning the gap. Germline CDR1 LGHNT, CDR2 FRNRAP. The CDR3 totals 14 residues. CDR3 in amino acids: CASAPTKPTDTQYF. The CDR3 bases are TGTGCTAGTGCCCCGACTAAGCCCACAGATACGCAGTATTTT.

J is TRBJ1-1 and V is TRBV9; 8 bases fit TRBD1. Germline V gene sequence: CDR1 SGDLS, CDR2 YYNGEE. The CDR3 is 18 residues long. The trim removed 0 bases at V and 2 bases at J, leaving 12 bases unmatched. The CDR3 sequence is CASSVDDRGRSSNTEAFF. CDR3 bases: TGTGCCAGCAGCGTAGATGACAGGGGAAGGTCCTCAAACACTGAAGCTTTCTTT. Drawing the rest from reference TRBV9 and TRBJ1-1, the complete variable domain is DSGVTQTPKHLITATGQRVTLRCSPRSGDLSVYWYQQSLDQGLQFLIQYYNGEERAKGNILERFSAQQFPDLHSELNLSSLELGDSALYFCASSVDDRGRSSNTEAFFGQGTRLTVV.

The genes are TRBV29-1 and TRBJ2-1; D is perhaps TRBD1 (6 bases). Germline V CDR1 and CDR2: SQVTM, ANQGSEA. The CDR3 runs to 12 residues. Trimming cost V 3 bases and J 4 bases, with 7 bases left between them. CDR3 amino acids: CSVDGQYNEQFF. The CDR3, as DNA: TGCAGCGTTGATGGACAGTACAATGAGCAGTTCTTC.

This chain joins TRBV7-3 and TRBJ2-7, with 9 bases that match TRBD2. The ends lost 1 base at V and 4 bases at J; junction bases unmatched: 5. Germline loops: CDR1 SGHTA, CDR2 FQGTGA. There are 15 residues in the CDR3. In DNA, the CDR3 is TGTGCCAGCAGCTTAAATGCGGGAGGGGGGTACGAGCAGTACTTC. It specifies CASSLNAGGGYEQYF.